A single sample gave rise to the 24 T cell receptor beta chains below, sequenced in a study of blood T cell repertoires in COVID-19. Profiled with immunoSEQ multiplex PCR; TCRdb holds only in-frame clones, not every one. The table shows 95,000 to 100,000 clones, with 75% to 90% occurring only once. The sequencing input was peripheral blood. The receptors come from a man older than 75 with acute or convalescent COVID-19.

The V gene is TRBV19, the J gene TRBJ2-7; TRBD2 agrees at 10 bases. After removal of 3 bases from V and 3 bases from J, the junction contained 5 bases not matched to a gene. The CDR3 extends over 15 amino acids. Germline CDR1 LNHDA, CDR2 SQIVND (reference sequence). The CDR3 is CASSMTLAGSYEQYF. CDR3 sequence (DNA): TGTGCCAGTAGTATGACACTAGCGGGGAGCTACGAGCAGTACTTC.

The chain carries TRBV9 and TRBJ2-1; 7 bases fit TRBD1. The V and J ends lost 3 bases and 10 bases, in that order; junction bases with no gene match: 4. The germline gives CDR1 SGDLS, CDR2 YYNGEE. The CDR3 is made up of 12 amino acids. DNA for the CDR3: TGTGCCAGCAGCGCCCAGGACAGGGAGCAGTTCTTC. It codes for CASSAQDREQFF. Filled out from reference TRBV9 and TRBJ2-1, the complete variable domain reads DSGVTQTPKHLITATGQRVTLRCSPRSGDLSVYWYQQSLDQGLQFLIQYYNGEERAKGNILERFSAQQFPDLHSELNLSSLELGDSALYFCASSAQDREQFFGPGTRLTVL.

In DNA, the CDR3 is TGTGCCAGCAGCCAAGATGGTCGGTCCTACAATGAGCAGTTCTTC. It translates to CASSQDGRSYNEQFF. This chain connects TRBV3-1 (or the pseudogene TRBV3-2) to TRBJ2-1; D is ambiguous. The CDR3 totals 15 residues. Trimming removed 0 bases at V and 1 base at J, with 7 bases between. CDR1 and CDR2 (germline): LGHDT, YNNKEL (reference sequence).

This rearrangement joins TRBV10-2 to TRBJ2-1; TRBD2 matches at 15 bases. Trimming took 10 bases from V and 3 from J; bases not matched to a gene: 10. The CDR3 has 17 amino acids. In germline, CDR1 is WSHSY, CDR2 SAAADI. CDR3: CATQRTSGRASYNEQFF. The DNA for the CDR3 is TGCGCCACTCAAAGGACTAGCGGGAGGGCCAGCTACAATGAGCAGTTCTTC.

CDR3 bases: TGTGCCAGCAGCCCCCTACAACAGGGGGAAGCTTTCTTT. Its translation: CASSPLQQGEAFF. This rearrangement joins TRBV14 to TRBJ1-1, with 7 positions matching TRBD1. This CDR3 region has 13 residues. CDR1 SGHDN and CDR2 FVKESK come from the germline V gene. The ends lost 4 bases at V and 8 bases at J; junction bases unmatched: 7.

CDR3 sequence: CASSFDPGGDYGYTF. CDR3 DNA: TGTGCCAGCAGCTTCGACCCAGGGGGAGACTATGGCTACACCTTC. V is TRBV5-5 and J is TRBJ1-2; 7 bases match TRBD1. This CDR3 comprises 15 residues. Unmatched junction bases numbered 7, after V lost 2 bases and J lost 3 bases. From germline, CDR1 is SGHKS and CDR2 YYEKEE (reference sequence).

V is TRBV6-6 and J is TRBJ1-5; TRBD1 agrees at 9 bases. The CDR3 spans 16 residues. Germline-derived CDR1 and CDR2 are MNHNY and SVGAGI (reference sequence). Trimming removed 2 bases from V and 9 bases from J; junction bases left unmatched: 11. Here the CDR3 DNA reads TGTGCCAGCAGTTACCCCCGGGACAGGGCCTCAAGGCCCCAGCATTTT. This encodes CASSYPRDRASRPQHF.

This chain connects TRBV11-2 to TRBJ2-3; 7 nucleotides line up with TRBD2. The V segment lost 1 base and the J segment 5 bases; nucleotides outside the gene matches: 3. Germline V gene sequence: CDR1 SGHAT, CDR2 FQNNGV. The CDR3 sequence is 14 residues long. The DNA for the CDR3 is TGTGCCAGCAGCTTAGTAGGGACTATAGATACGCAGTATTTT. It encodes CASSLVGTIDTQYF.

The chain links TRBV9 to TRBJ1-4, with D possibly being TRBD1 (6 bases). The CDR3 is made up of 13 amino acids. Germline CDR1 and CDR2: SGDLS and YYNGEE. Trimming shortened V by 2 bases and J by 13 bases, and 15 bases separated the two germline ends. The CDR3 nucleotides are TGTGCCAGCAGCGTGGACGACGAAGGGGGACTGTTTTTT. It yields the protein CASSVDDEGGLFF.

The chain uses TRBV19 and TRBJ1-5; TRBD1 matches 7 bases. J lost 6 bases, V lost 5 bases, and 4 bases had no gene match. Germline V gene lookup returns CDR1 LNHDA and CDR2 SQIVND (reference sequence). The CDR3 length is 13 residues. CDR3 sequence: CASSSDRIQPQHF. DNA for the CDR3: TGTGCCAGTAGTTCGGACAGGATTCAGCCCCAGCATTTT.

The count of this clone is one. The chain carries TRBV2 and TRBJ2-5; a weak D match, TRBD1 (5 bases). The CDR3 is 14 residues long. Germline V gene sequence: CDR1 SNHLY, CDR2 FYNNEI. Trimming took off 1 base at V and 5 bases at J, with 11 bases between the two ends. The CDR3 coding sequence is TGTGCCAGCAGTGAAGAGGCAGGGAAGGAGACCCAGTACTTC. Protein: CASSEEAGKETQYF.

J is TRBJ2-7 and V is TRBV10-3; TRBD2 aligns across 10 bases. The trim removed 11 bases at V and 2 bases at J, leaving 12 bases unmatched. The germline gives CDR1 ENHRY, CDR2 SYGVKD. The CDR3 is 15 residues long. The CDR3 region has the DNA TGTGCCGCAGGAAGAGCGGGAGGGGGTACCTACGAGCAGTACTTC. It yields the protein CAAGRAGGGTYEQYF.

The rearrangement uses TRBV7-9 and TRBJ2-3, with a tentative D call TRBD2 (6 bases). This CDR3 region has 15 residues. Germline CDR1 and CDR2: SEHNR and FQNEAQ (reference sequence). The V end was cut by 5 bases, the J end by 6 bases, with 18 bases between. The CDR3 is CASSPARVAADTQYF. For the CDR3, the DNA is TGTGCCAGCAGCCCCGCTCGGGTAGCGGCCGATACGCAGTATTTT.

This clone has just one count. V usage is TRBV6-5 and J usage is TRBJ1-3; D not resolved. The V end was cut by 6 bases, the J end by 0 bases, with 12 bases between. Germline V gene lookup returns CDR1 MNHEY and CDR2 SVGAGI. CDR3 length equals 15 residues. The CDR3 DNA reads TGTGCCAGCAGGACCCCCTCTAGCTCTGGAAACACCATATATTTT. Encoded protein: CASRTPSSSGNTIYF.

This chain joins TRBV7-9 and TRBJ2-2, with no clear D. This CDR3 is 14 amino acids long. The germline V gene encodes CDR1 SEHNR and CDR2 FQNEAQ (reference sequence). V was trimmed by 1 base and J by 4 bases, leaving 7 bases between them. The CDR3 loop is CASSLEQFTGELFF. The CDR3 DNA reads as TGTGCCAGCAGCTTAGAACAGTTCACCGGGGAGCTGTTTTTT.

This clone came up a few times. The chain is built from TRBV5-1 and TRBJ1-2; 9 bases match TRBD1. After removal of 0 bases from V and 8 bases from J, the junction contained 11 bases not matched to a gene. Germline lookup yields CDR1 SGHRS and CDR2 YFSETQ. The CDR3 contains 16 residues. CDR3 protein: CASSLGVDRGAWGYTF. The CDR3 DNA sequence: TGCGCCAGCAGCTTGGGCGTCGACAGGGGGGCCTGGGGCTACACCTTC.

This sequence joins TRBV6-5 and TRBJ1-3, with D uncertain. The CDR3 sequence is 14 residues long. Between the trimmed V and J ends, which lost 8 bases and 0 bases, there was a span of 11 bases. Germline CDR1 and CDR2: MNHEY and SVGAGI. In nucleotides, the CDR3 is TGTGCCAGCTCTATTAGCTTCTCTGGAAACACCATATATTTT. Protein product: CASSISFSGNTIYF.

The chain is built from TRBV6-5 and TRBJ2-7; the match to TRBD1 covers 7 bases. The J segment lost 2 bases and the V segment lost 6 bases, leaving 1 base of the junction unmatched. CDR3 length: 12 residues. The germline V gene encodes CDR1 MNHEY and CDR2 SVGAGI. The CDR3 is CASRDRTYEQYF. The DNA for the CDR3 is TGTGCCAGCAGGGACAGGACCTACGAGCAGTACTTC.

This sequence joins TRBV4-2 and TRBJ1-1; 7 nucleotides agree with TRBD1. This CDR3 has 13 residues. V trimming: 3 bases; J trimming: 5 bases; junction bases outside the gene matches: 3. Per germline, CDR1 LGHNA and CDR2 YNFKEQ. The CDR3 coding sequence is TGTGCCAGCAGCCACTCACAGGGGACTGAAGCTTTCTTT. As protein: CASSHSQGTEAFF.

The CDR3 DNA follows: TGTGCCATCAAACGGGAGGGCCCACATGAGCAGTTCTTC. The encoded protein is CAIKREGPHEQFF. The rearrangement joins TRBV10-3 to TRBJ2-1; TRBD2 matches at 8 bases. The V gene end was trimmed by 7 bases and the J gene end by 8 bases; junction bases not matched to a gene: 7. The CDR3 is made up of 13 amino acids. CDR1 is ENHRY and CDR2 is SYGVKD in the germline V gene.

The J gene is TRBJ2-7, the V gene TRBV21-1; the listed D gene, TRBD1, was not tested against the DNA. TRBV21-1 is a recognized pseudogene. The CDR3 contains 15 residues. The CDR3 loop reads CASSKQGARSYEQYF. CDR3 nucleotide sequence: TGTGCCAGCAGCAAACAGGGGGCGAGGTCCTACGAGCAGTACTTC.

J is TRBJ1-3 and V is TRBV28, with TRBD1 as a possible D gene (6 bases). The germline V and J ends were trimmed by 2 bases and 2 bases, with 13 bases remaining between them. Germline CDR1 and CDR2: MDHEN and SYDVKM. This CDR3 has 16 amino acids. The CDR3 region is CASSLGTGTPGNTIYF. The CDR3 nucleotides read TGTGCCAGCAGTTTAGGTACAGGGACCCCTGGAAACACCATATATTTT.

This chain links TRBV7-9 with TRBJ1-6, with a tentative D call TRBD1 (6 bases). V dropped 6 bases and J dropped 7 bases, with 13 bases sitting between them. Germline V gene sequence: CDR1 SEHNR, CDR2 FQNEAQ (reference sequence). The CDR3 extends over 14 amino acids. The CDR3 bases are TGTGCCAGCAGTTACACAGGGAAGAATTCACCCCTCCACTTT. Translated, it gives CASSYTGKNSPLHF.

The J gene is TRBJ2-5, the V gene TRBV10-3; D unclear. Germline-derived CDR1 and CDR2 are ENHRY and SYGVKD. This CDR3 contains 13 residues. V gave up 5 bases and J gave up 5 bases, with 12 bases separating them. The CDR3 sequence: CAISTPRSETQYF. Here the CDR3 DNA reads TGTGCCATCAGTACACCCAGATCGGAGACCCAGTACTTC.